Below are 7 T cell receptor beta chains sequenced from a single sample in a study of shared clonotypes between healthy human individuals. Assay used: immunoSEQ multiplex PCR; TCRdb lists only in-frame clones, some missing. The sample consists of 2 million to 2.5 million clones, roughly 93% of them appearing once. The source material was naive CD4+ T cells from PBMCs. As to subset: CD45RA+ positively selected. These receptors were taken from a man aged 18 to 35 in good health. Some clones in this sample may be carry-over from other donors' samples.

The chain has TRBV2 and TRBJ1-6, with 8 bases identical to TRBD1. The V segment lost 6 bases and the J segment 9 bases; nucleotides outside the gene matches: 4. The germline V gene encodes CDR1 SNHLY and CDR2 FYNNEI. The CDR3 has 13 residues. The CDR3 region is CASRTGVSSPLHF. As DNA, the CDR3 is TGTGCCAGCAGGACAGGGGTGAGTTCACCCCTCCACTTT.

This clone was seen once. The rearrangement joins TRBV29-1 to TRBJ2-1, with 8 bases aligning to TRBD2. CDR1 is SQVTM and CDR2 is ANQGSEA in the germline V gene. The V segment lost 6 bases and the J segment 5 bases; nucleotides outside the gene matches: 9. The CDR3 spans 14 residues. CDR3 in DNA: TGCAGCGTGTTCGGGAGGGCCGATGACAATGAGCAGTTCTTC. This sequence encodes CSVFGRADDNEQFF.

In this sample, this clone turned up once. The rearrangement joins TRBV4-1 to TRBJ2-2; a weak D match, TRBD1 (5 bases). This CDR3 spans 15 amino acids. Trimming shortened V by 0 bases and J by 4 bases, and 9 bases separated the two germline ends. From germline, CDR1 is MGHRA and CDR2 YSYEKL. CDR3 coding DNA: TGCGCCAGCAGCCAAGATCGAAGGGGCACCGGGGAGCTGTTTTTT. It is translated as CASSQDRRGTGELFF.

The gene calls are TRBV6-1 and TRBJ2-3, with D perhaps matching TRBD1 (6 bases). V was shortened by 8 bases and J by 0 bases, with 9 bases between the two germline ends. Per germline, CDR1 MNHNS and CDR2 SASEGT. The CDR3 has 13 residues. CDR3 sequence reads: CASQGTSTDTQYF. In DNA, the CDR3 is TGTGCCAGCCAGGGGACCAGCACAGATACGCAGTATTTT.

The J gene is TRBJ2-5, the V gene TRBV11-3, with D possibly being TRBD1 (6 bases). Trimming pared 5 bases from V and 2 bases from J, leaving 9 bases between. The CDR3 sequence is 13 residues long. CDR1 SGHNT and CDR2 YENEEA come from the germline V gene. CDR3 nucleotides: TGTGCCAGCAGCCTACAGGGTCAAGAGACCCAGTACTTC. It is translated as CASSLQGQETQYF.

The CDR3 here is CASRSQGRNQPQHF. The DNA of the CDR3 is TGTGCCAGCAGGTCCCAGGGACGCAATCAGCCCCAGCATTTT. This sequence joins TRBV6-6 and TRBJ1-5, with D perhaps TRBD1 (5 bases). The CDR3 extends over 14 amino acids. CDR1 is MNHNY, CDR2 SVGAGI, per germline (reference sequence). V lost 6 bases and J lost 2, with 11 bases in between.

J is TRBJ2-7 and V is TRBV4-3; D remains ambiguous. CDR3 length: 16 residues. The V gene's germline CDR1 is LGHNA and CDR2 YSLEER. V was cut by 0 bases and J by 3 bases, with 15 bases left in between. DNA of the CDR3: TGCGCCAGCAGCCAAGATCGGGCGGTCTCGTACTACGAGCAGTACTTC. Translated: CASSQDRAVSYYEQYF.